This paragraph covers one T cell receptor (beta chain) sequence. An input of roughly 0.45 to 1 ug of RNA was subjected to reverse transcription using random hexamers. One entry per CDR3 protein results from TCRdb running MiXCR on the immunoSEQ multiplex PCR reads. This table has approximately 190,000 distinct CDR3 sequences, under 95% appearing once. This sample was taken from a study of CD8 T cells in Susac syndrome. The source material was CD4+ T cells from PBMCs. This clonotype was obtained from a human donor in good health.

As DNA, the CDR3 is TGTGCCAGCGGTCGGCTCTACGAGCAGTACTTC. It translates to CASGRLYEQYF. The rearrangement uses TRBV28 and TRBJ2-7; the D is unclear. Germline lookup yields CDR1 MDHEN and CDR2 SYDVKM. Trimming left V 8 bases short and J 3 bases short, with 8 bases between. This CDR3 is built from 11 residues.